Below, 8 T cell receptor beta chains from the same sample are listed, as sequenced in a study of blood T cell repertoires in COVID-19. The protocol was immunoSEQ multiplex PCR, while the TCRdb copy is restricted to in-frame clones and leaves out a portion. The repertoire holds 290,000 or so clones, with 82% as singletons. Specimen: PBMCs or T cells enriched from blood (not recorded which). These receptors came from a man between 35 and 55 years old who had been exposed to COVID-19.

The chain uses TRBV7-6 and TRBJ2-2; 10 nucleotides match TRBD1. V was pared by 5 bases and J by 0 bases, with 6 bases of the junction left unmatched. In germline, CDR1 is SGHVS, CDR2 FNYEAQ. The CDR3 contains 17 residues. This CDR3 reads CASSLGQGGSNTGELFF. In DNA form, the CDR3 reads TGTGCCAGCAGCCTCGGACAGGGGGGATCGAACACCGGGGAGCTGTTTTTT.

This clone was counted once. The V gene is TRBV6-5, the J gene TRBJ1-2, with D perhaps TRBD1 (5 bases). V lost 5 bases to trimming and J lost 1 base, with 8 bases between them. The CDR3 is 13 amino acids. Per germline, CDR1 MNHEY and CDR2 SVGAGI. The chain's CDR3 is CASSLQGNYGYTF. The CDR3 nucleotides read TGTGCCAGCAGTCTCCAGGGTAACTATGGCTACACCTTC.

The V call is TRBV29-1, the J call TRBJ2-4; TRBD2 aligns across 13 bases. This CDR3 comprises 14 residues. V trimming: 4 bases; J trimming: 8 bases; junction bases outside the gene matches: 5. From germline, CDR1 is SQVTM and CDR2 ANQGSEA. CDR3 in DNA: TGCAGCGTTGGGACCGGACTAGCGGGAGACATTCAGTACTTC. This codes for CSVGTGLAGDIQYF.

V gene TRBV11-3 combines with J gene TRBJ2-7; D might be TRBD2 (6 bases). Germline CDR1 and CDR2: SGHNT and YENEEA. Deletions cut 5 bases from V and 2 bases from J, with 13 bases between. This CDR3 comprises 14 residues. In DNA form, the CDR3 reads TGTGCCAGCAGCCACGACTCGGGGGCCTACGAGCAGTACTTC. Protein sequence: CASSHDSGAYEQYF.

The chain combines TRBV6-5 with TRBJ1-5, with D possibly TRBD1 on 6 matching bases. Germline loops: CDR1 MNHEY, CDR2 SVGAGI. This CDR3 comprises 14 residues. The V end was cut by 7 bases, the J end by 9 bases, with 19 bases between. CDR3 residues: CASNPRGQLGPQHF. The CDR3 nucleotides read TGTGCCAGCAATCCTCGAGGACAGTTGGGGCCCCAGCATTTT.

This clone was counted a few times. The rearrangement uses TRBV27 and TRBJ1-1; D remains unclear. V was clipped by 3 bases and J by 2 bases, with 10 bases between them. Germline loops: CDR1 MNHEY, CDR2 SMNVEV (reference sequence). CDR3 length: 14 amino acids. CDR3 protein: CASSFSGINTEAFF. Written as DNA, the CDR3 is TGTGCCAGCAGTTTTTCGGGGATCAACACTGAAGCTTTCTTT.

This rearrangement joins TRBV6-4 to TRBJ1-5; D ambiguous. The CDR3 contains 13 residues. Germline V gene data show CDR1 as MRHNA and CDR2 as SNTAGT. Trimming stripped 1 base from V and 6 bases from J, with 7 bases between. The CDR3 loop reads CASSDFEGQPQHF. CDR3 sequence (DNA): TGTGCCAGCAGTGACTTTGAGGGTCAGCCCCAGCATTTT.

J is TRBJ2-1 and V is TRBV5-1, with D maybe TRBD2 (5 bases). This CDR3 is 12 amino acids long. Germline lookup yields CDR1 SGHRS and CDR2 YFSETQ. The V end was cut by 8 bases, the J end by 8 bases, with 14 bases between. CDR3 residues: CASGLFNDEQFF. DNA for the CDR3: TGCGCCAGTGGACTGTTTAACGATGAGCAGTTCTTC.